This T cell receptor (beta chain) was sequenced in a study of T-cell memory formation after mild COVID-19. In the study overall: Most TCR clusters belonged to a single donor.

V was clipped by 5 bases and J by 0 bases; unmatched bases: 13. Germline lookup yields CDR1 PRHDT and CDR2 FYEKMQ (reference sequence). The CDR3 runs 18 residues. This clonotype appeared many times. MiXCR, applied by TCRdb to the 5' RACE reads, yields one record per CDR3 protein. The table shows a few hundred thousand distinct CDR3 sequences, with 15% to 20% occurring only once. Sequencing was carried out using PBMCs or a T cell subset sorted from them (not recorded which). This clonotype originated in a man younger than 30 who had mild COVID-19 (a few samples of this study predate the infection). Cell type and time point are not known. The chain employs TRBV13 and TRBJ2-3; 8 positions agree with TRBD2. CDR3 sequence (DNA): TGTGCCAGCAGCCGCCGAGCCCAGCGGGGGTTAAGCACAGATACGCAGTATTTT. Translation gives CASSRRAQRGLSTDTQYF.